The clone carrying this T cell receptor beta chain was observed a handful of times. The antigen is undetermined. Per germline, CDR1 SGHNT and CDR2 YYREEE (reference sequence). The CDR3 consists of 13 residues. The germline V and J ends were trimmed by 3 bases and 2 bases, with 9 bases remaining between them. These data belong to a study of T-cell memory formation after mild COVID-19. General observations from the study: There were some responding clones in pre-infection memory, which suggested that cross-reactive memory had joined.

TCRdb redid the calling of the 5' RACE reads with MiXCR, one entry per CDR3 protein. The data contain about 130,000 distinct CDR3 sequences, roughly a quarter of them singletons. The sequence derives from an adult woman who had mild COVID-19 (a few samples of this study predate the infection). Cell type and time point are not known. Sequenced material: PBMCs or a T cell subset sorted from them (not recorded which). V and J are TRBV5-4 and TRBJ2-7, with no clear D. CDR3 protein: CASSWGTPYEQYF. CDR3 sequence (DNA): TGTGCCAGCAGCTGGGGAACACCCTACGAGCAGTACTTC. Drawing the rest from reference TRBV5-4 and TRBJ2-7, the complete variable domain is ETGVTQSPTHLIKTRGQQVTLRCSSQSGHNTVSWYQQALGQGPQFIFQYYREEENGRGNFPPRFSGLQFPNYSSELNVNALELDDSALYLCASSWGTPYEQYFGPGTRLTVT.